The clone carrying this T cell receptor (beta chain) came up many times. What it recognizes is unknown. RNA transcripts served as the template for amplifying TCR beta CDR3 regions. First-round RT-PCR with HTBI primers amplified the TCR CDR3 region. MiXCR was run by TCRdb on the multiplex PCR reads, yielding one entry per CDR3 protein. The table lists some 560,000 distinct CDR3 sequences, 14% of them singletons. The data stem from a study of T cells in Graves' hyperthyroidism and ophthalmopathy. Diagnostic assessment was based on clinical symptoms, serum thyroxine and TRAb, thyroid ultrasound and orbital computed tomography. Germline lookup yields CDR1 MDHEN and CDR2 SYDVKM. The CDR3 loop spans 14 amino acids. Deletions cut 4 bases from V and 0 bases from J, with 9 bases between. Whole-study results and caveats: Most expanded thyroid clonotypes above 0.001 also appeared in blood.

Sequencing input: blood. This receptor was identified in a woman between 40 and 55 years old with Graves' hyperthyroidism. The chain recombines TRBV28 with TRBJ1-2; D possibly corresponds to TRBD1 (5 bases). CDR3 sequence reads: CASSSGTSNYGYTF. CDR3 DNA: TGTGCCAGCAGTTCAGGGACGTCTAACTATGGCTACACCTTC.